This T cell receptor (beta chain) was captured by sequencing in a study of spatial heterogeneity in lung cancer. Study-level background: From matched bulk RNA-seq came a T cell module score, which showed a strong correlation with TCR transcript counts in tumor regions.

TCRdb itself ran the 5' RACE reads through MiXCR, one entry per CDR3 protein. The sample shows around 20,000 distinct CDR3 sequences, 6% to 9% of them seen only once. Whole-study findings and limits: Tumor mutation count correlated with how many alpha and beta TCRs expanded intratumorally.

Trimming pared 1 base from V and 6 bases from J, leaving 6 bases between. The CDR3 runs to 12 residues. From germline, CDR1 is SEHNR and CDR2 FQNEAQ (reference sequence). This clonotype was seen repeatedly, ten times or more. No antigen is known for it. Time point reported: sample taken at primary tumor resection. The specimen was lung tumor tissue, collected at surgery. This receptor was taken from a male donor with early-stage non-small cell lung cancer. The chain combines TRBV7-9 with TRBJ1-1, with a possible D match to TRBD1 (5 bases). CDR3 sequence: CASSLGGAEAFF. The CDR3 region has the DNA TGTGCCAGCAGCTTAGGGGGGGCTGAAGCTTTCTTT.